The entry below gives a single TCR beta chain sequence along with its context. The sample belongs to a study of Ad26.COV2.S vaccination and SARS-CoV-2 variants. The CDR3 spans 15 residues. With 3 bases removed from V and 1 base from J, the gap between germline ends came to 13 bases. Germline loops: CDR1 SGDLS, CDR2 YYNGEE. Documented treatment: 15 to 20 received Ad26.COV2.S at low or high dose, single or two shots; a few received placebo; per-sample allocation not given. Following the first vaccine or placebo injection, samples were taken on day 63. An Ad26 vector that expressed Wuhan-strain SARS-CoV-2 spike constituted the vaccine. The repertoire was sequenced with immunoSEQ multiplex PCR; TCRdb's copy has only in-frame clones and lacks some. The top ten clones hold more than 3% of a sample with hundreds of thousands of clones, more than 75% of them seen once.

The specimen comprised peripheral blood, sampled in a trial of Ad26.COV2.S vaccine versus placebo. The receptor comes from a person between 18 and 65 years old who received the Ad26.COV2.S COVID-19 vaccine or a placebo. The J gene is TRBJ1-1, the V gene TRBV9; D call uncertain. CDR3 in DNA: TGTGCCAGCAGCGAGGCCGGACTGCCGAACACTGAAGCTTTCTTT. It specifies CASSEAGLPNTEAFF.